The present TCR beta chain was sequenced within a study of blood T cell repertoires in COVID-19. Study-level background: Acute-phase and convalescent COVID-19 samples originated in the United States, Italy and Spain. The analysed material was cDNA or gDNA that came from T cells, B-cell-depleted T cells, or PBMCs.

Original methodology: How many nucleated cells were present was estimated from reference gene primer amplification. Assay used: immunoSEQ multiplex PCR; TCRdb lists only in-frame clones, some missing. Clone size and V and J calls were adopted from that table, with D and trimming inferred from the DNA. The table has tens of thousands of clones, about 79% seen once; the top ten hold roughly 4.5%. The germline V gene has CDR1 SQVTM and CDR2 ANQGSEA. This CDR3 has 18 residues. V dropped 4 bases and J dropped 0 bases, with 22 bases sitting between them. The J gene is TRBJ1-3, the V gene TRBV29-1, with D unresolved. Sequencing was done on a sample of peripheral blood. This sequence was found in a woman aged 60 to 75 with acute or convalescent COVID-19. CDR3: CSVVLFDTRQSSGNTIYF. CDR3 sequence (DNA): TGCAGCGTTGTACTCTTCGACACCCGGCAAAGCTCTGGAAACACCATATATTTT.